The 17 T cell receptor beta chains in this list originate from one sample, sequenced in a study of blood T cell repertoires in COVID-19. TCRdb keeps only in-frame clones here, not all; method: immunoSEQ multiplex PCR. The sample gives fewer than 90,000 clones, approximately 87% of which show up once; roughly 18% is in the top ten. Specimen: peripheral blood. These receptor sequences come from a man older than 75 in a cohort sampled during active COVID-19.

The J gene is TRBJ1-3, the V gene TRBV10-2; D is undetermined. The CDR3 loop spans 15 amino acids. Trimming stripped 5 bases from V and 3 bases from J, with 14 bases between. Germline assignment: CDR1 WSHSY and CDR2 SAAADI. The CDR3 DNA reads as TGCGCCAGCAGTCCGGACTTATATCATGGAAACACCATATATTTT. Protein: CASSPDLYHGNTIYF.

J is TRBJ2-7 and V is TRBV21-1; TRBD2 is the table's D call, not checked against the DNA. TRBV21-1 is a known pseudogene. This CDR3 is built from 14 residues. This CDR3 is CASISPVGGREQYV. For the CDR3, the DNA is TGTGCCAGCATCTCCCCCGTGGGGGGACGCGAGCAGTACGTC.

This clone showed up just once. The chain is built from TRBV6-1 and TRBJ1-5; maybe TRBD1 (6 bases). V shed 1 base and J shed 0 bases, with 13 bases lying between them. Germline-derived CDR1 and CDR2 are MNHNS and SASEGT. This CDR3 region has 17 residues. This CDR3 is CASSEVAGAYSNQPQHF. CDR3 DNA: TGTGCCAGCAGTGAAGTGGCAGGGGCCTATAGCAATCAGCCCCAGCATTTT.

The chain couples TRBV6-1 to TRBJ1-5; 11 bases line up with TRBD1. CDR1 MNHNS and CDR2 SASEGT come from the germline V gene. V lost 3 bases to trimming and J lost 1 base; unmatched junction nucleotides: 5. This CDR3 comprises 17 residues. CDR3 DNA sequence: TGTGCCAGCAGTGACTGGGACAGGGGGTCAAGCAATCAGCCCCAGCATTTT. This sequence encodes CASSDWDRGSSNQPQHF.

The J gene is TRBJ2-7, the V gene TRBV11-2; 9 bases align to TRBD2. The V gene's germline CDR1 is SGHAT and CDR2 FQNNGV. Trimming at V came to 2 bases and at J to 3 bases, leaving 5 bases not matched to a gene. There are 15 residues in the CDR3. DNA for the CDR3: TGTGCCAGCAGCTTAAAGGGCGGGGGGGACTACGAGCAGTACGTC. Amino acids: CASSLKGGGDYEQYV.

The rearrangement joins TRBV19 to TRBJ1-2, with 12 bases fitting TRBD1. The CDR3 covers 14 residues. Losses at the gene ends were 8 bases for V and 8 bases for J; bases not matched to a gene: 9. Per the germline V gene, CDR1 is LNHDA and CDR2 is SQIVND (reference sequence). CDR3 sequence (DNA): TGTGCCAGTCATCTGGGACAGGGGGCGGGAGGCTACACCTTC. It translates to CASHLGQGAGGYTF.

This rearrangement joins TRBV11-2 to TRBJ1-2; possibly TRBD1 for D (5 bases). The CDR3 has 13 residues. V was clipped by 3 bases and J by 6 bases, with 11 bases between them. The germline CDR1 and CDR2 sequences are SGHAT and FQNNGV. The CDR3 coding sequence is TGTGCCAGCAGCTTCGGACATTGGGATGGCTACACCTTC. Its protein product is CASSFGHWDGYTF.

The CDR3 loop is CASSHRDRVSYEQYF. The CDR3 bases are TGTGCCAGCAGCCACCGGGACAGGGTCTCCTACGAGCAGTACTTC. The chain uses TRBV3-1 (or the pseudogene TRBV3-2) and TRBJ2-7; 9 bases align to TRBD1. The V segment lost 3 bases and the J segment 0 bases; nucleotides outside the gene matches: 3. CDR3 length: 15 amino acids. Germline V gives CDR1 LGHDT, CDR2 YNNKEL (reference sequence).

The gene calls are TRBV15 and TRBJ2-1; D possibly corresponds to TRBD2 (6 bases). In germline, CDR1 is LNHNV, CDR2 YYDKDF (reference sequence). The CDR3 totals 15 residues. Trimming pared 3 bases from V and 2 bases from J, leaving 11 bases between. Here the CDR3 reads CATSRRRDAYNEQFF. The DNA of the CDR3 is TGTGCCACCAGCAGGAGGCGGGATGCCTACAATGAGCAGTTCTTC.

This chain uses TRBV12-3 or TRBV12-4 with TRBJ2-7; D is uncertain. This CDR3 is 12 amino acids long. The V end lost 6 bases, the J end lost 6 bases, and 12 bases lay between the germline ends. In DNA form, the CDR3 reads TGTGCCAGCAGCCTCCCCTTGCGCGAGCAGTACTTC. It is translated as CASSLPLREQYF.

This chain joins TRBV2 and TRBJ1-4; tentative D call: TRBD1 (5 bases). Trimming left V 4 bases short and J 3 bases short, with 12 bases between. The CDR3 consists of 15 residues. Germline V CDR1 and CDR2: SNHLY, FYNNEI. The CDR3 sequence is CASSGTNSPNEKLFF. The CDR3 DNA is TGTGCCAGCAGTGGGACAAATAGCCCTAATGAAAAACTGTTTTTT.

The rearrangement uses TRBV7-3 and TRBJ1-1, with 7 bases lining up with TRBD1. The CDR3 totals 15 residues. Per the germline V gene, CDR1 is SGHTA and CDR2 is FQGTGA. V lost 5 bases to trimming and J lost 1 base; unmatched junction nucleotides: 7. CDR3 residues: CASSASGQRNTEAFF. The CDR3 bases are TGTGCCAGCAGCGCCTCGGGACAGCGGAACACTGAAGCTTTCTTT.

The chain carries TRBV27 and TRBJ1-2; TRBD1 matches 7 bases. J was trimmed by 6 bases and V by 7 bases; bases with no gene match: 8. Germline CDR1 is MNHEY and CDR2 is SMNVEV (reference sequence). This CDR3 has 13 residues. CDR3 DNA sequence: TGTGCCAGCAAGACCGGGACAGAGAATGGCTACACCTTC. Amino acids: CASKTGTENGYTF.

This clone was seen once. The rearrangement uses TRBV7-2 and TRBJ2-2, with 14 nucleotides matching TRBD2. The CDR3 has 17 amino acids. V dropped 5 bases and J dropped 0; count of bases not matched to a gene: 2. Germline V gives CDR1 SGHTA, CDR2 FQGNSA. The CDR3 bases are TGTGCCAGCAGCCTGACTAGCGGGGGGGCGAACACCGGGGAGCTGTTTTTT. Encoded protein: CASSLTSGGANTGELFF.

This sequence joins TRBV6-6 and TRBJ1-4, with 8 bases matching TRBD1. Germline V lookup: CDR1 MNHNY, CDR2 SVGAGI (reference sequence). CDR3 length equals 13 residues. J was trimmed by 6 bases and V by 6 bases; bases with no gene match: 3. The CDR3 spells CASRGQGDEKLFF. The CDR3 coding sequence is TGTGCCAGCAGAGGACAGGGAGATGAAAAACTGTTTTTT.

V and J are TRBV7-2 and TRBJ2-7, with D perhaps TRBD2 (6 bases). Germline CDR1 reads SGHTA; CDR2 reads FQGNSA. The length of the CDR3 is 13 residues. V lost 5 bases and J lost 6, with 14 bases in between. The CDR3 region is CASSILLASEQYV. CDR3 bases: TGTGCCAGCAGCATATTACTAGCTTCCGAGCAGTACGTC.

This chain joins TRBV6-5 and TRBJ1-2; 8 bases are a match to TRBD1. V was pared by 6 bases and J by 8 bases, with 5 bases of the junction left unmatched. This CDR3 has 12 amino acids. Per germline, CDR1 MNHEY and CDR2 SVGAGI. The CDR3 sequence: CASRGQGQGYTF. The CDR3 DNA reads as TGTGCCAGCAGAGGACAGGGTCAAGGCTACACCTTC.